This is a list of T cell receptor beta chains from one sample in a study of graft-versus-host responses after intestinal transplantation. Their antigens remain unidentified. Method: immunoSEQ multiplex PCR; TCRdb's copy keeps in-frame clones and lacks some. Among approximately 90,000 clones, 85% to 95% were seen once, and the ten largest hold 7.6%. Here the sequenced sample was unstimulated CD8+ T cells sorted from spleen or lymph node cells, taken before transplant. Source of these receptors: a human donor who was the organ donor for an intestinal transplant. CDR3s include the opening cysteine and the closing phenylalanine or tryptophan.

J,V,CDR3
TRBJ1-5,TRBV21-1,CASSKETGGPADQPQHF
TRBJ2-1,TRBV7-9,CASSFLAGADNEQFF
TRBJ2-1,TRBV5-1,CASSLTGGYNEQFF
TRBJ1-2,TRBV29-1,CSVEEGSSFYGYTF
TRBJ2-2,TRBV13,CASSLGLGGYDPGELFF
TRBJ1-6,TRBV4-1,CASSQEAAVGPLHF
TRBJ1-1,TRBV7-2,CASSLSSGILKTTEAFF
TRBJ2-1,TRBV4-1,CASSQELWSGGLYNEQFF
TRBJ2-2,TRBV7-9,CASSPNGGRNTGELFF
TRBJ1-2,TRBV27,CASRTGPNYGYTF
TRBJ2-5,TRBV2,CASSEIASELYQETQYF
TRBJ2-5,TRBV4-1,CASSQNREDETQYF
TRBJ1-1,TRBV7-9,CASSSGDVLGRTEAFF
TRBJ1-2,TRBV19,CASNPGGSGIYGYTF
TRBJ1-4,TRBV4-1,CASSTRQGSNEKLFF
TRBJ1-1,TRBV21-1,CASSKGGGNTEAFF
TRBJ1-2,TRBV18,CASSPSPGGVQPLHYGYTF
TRBJ2-3,TRBV7-6,CASSVGTDTQYF
TRBJ1-5,TRBV7-9,CASSPISGERQPQHF
TRBJ2-7,TRBV6-5,CASSPGTAYEQYF
-,TRBV6-5,CASSYTSGDEQYF
TRBJ2-5,TRBV5-1,CASRWEIQETQYF
TRBJ2-4,TRBV7-2,CASSFLEGREWAKNIQYF
TRBJ2-5,TRBV5-6,CASSLLRGAPVKETQYF